Each of the 20 T cell receptor beta chains below was sequenced from the same sample in a study of T cells after somatic rescue of genetic block. The table came from immunoSEQ multiplex PCR; TCRdb's copy has only in-frame clones and leaves some out. The sample has approximately 70,000 clones; roughly 91% are singletons. The sequenced material came from peripheral blood mononuclear cells (PBMCs). These receptor sequences come from a man in his thirties or forties.

The chain couples TRBV6-5 to TRBJ2-5; D gene uncertain. Trimming cost V 2 bases and J 4 bases, with 8 bases left between them. Germline V gene data show CDR1 as MNHEY and CDR2 as SVGAGI. The CDR3 sequence is 13 residues long. CDR3 in amino acids: CASSYGRRETQYF. The CDR3 nucleotides read TGTGCCAGCAGTTACGGGCGGAGAGAGACCCAGTACTTC.

The chain couples TRBV18 to TRBJ2-7; the match to TRBD2 covers 14 bases. J lost 6 bases, V lost 5 bases, and 6 bases had no gene match. Germline values: CDR1 KGHSH, CDR2 LQKENI. The CDR3 length is 15 residues. The CDR3 spells CASSAGLAGVAEQYF. The CDR3 DNA follows: TGTGCCAGCTCAGCGGGACTAGCGGGGGTAGCCGAGCAGTACTTC. Complete variable domain (other parts from reference TRBV18 and TRBJ2-7): NAGVMQNPRHLVRRRGQEARLRCSPMKGHSHVYWYRQLPEEGLKFMVYLQKENIIDESGMPKERFSAEFPKEGPSILRIQQVVRGDSAAYFCASSAGLAGVAEQYFGPGTRLTVT.

The J gene is TRBJ2-3, the V gene TRBV9; D is perhaps TRBD2 (6 bases). The CDR3 is 11 amino acids. Germline V lookup: CDR1 SGDLS, CDR2 YYNGEE. Between the trimmed V and J ends, which lost 5 bases and 5 bases, there was a span of 6 bases. DNA of the CDR3: TGTGCCAGCAGGGGAGGAGATACGCAGTATTTT. Amino acid sequence: CASRGGDTQYF.

The V call is TRBV5-4, the J call TRBJ2-1; a possible D gene is TRBD2 (5 bases). Trimming cost V 5 bases and J 8 bases, with 11 bases left between them. Germline-derived CDR1 and CDR2 are SGHNT and YYREEE (reference sequence). This CDR3 is 12 amino acids long. The CDR3 loop reads CASRGGMHEQFF. CDR3 nucleotide sequence: TGTGCCAGCAGAGGAGGCATGCATGAGCAGTTCTTC.

The chain employs TRBV2 and TRBJ1-1; D remains unclear. Germline CDR1 and CDR2: SNHLY and FYNNEI. V was trimmed by 5 bases and J by 7 bases, leaving 8 bases between them. The CDR3 spans 11 residues. The CDR3 nucleotides are TGTGCCAGCAGTCTGGGTCTTGAAGCTTTCTTT. Protein: CASSLGLEAFF.

The J gene is TRBJ2-7, the V gene TRBV19; 8 positions match TRBD1. Trimming removed 3 bases from V and 3 bases from J; junction bases left unmatched: 1. Germline values: CDR1 LNHDA, CDR2 SQIVND (reference sequence). The CDR3 is 13 residues long. The CDR3: CASSIGQGYEQYF. The CDR3 DNA reads TGTGCCAGTAGTATTGGACAGGGCTACGAGCAGTACTTC.

This clone was seen just once. J is TRBJ2-3 and V is TRBV11-2; 8 nucleotides agree with TRBD2. Trimming took 4 bases from V and 5 from J; bases not matched to a gene: 14. Germline V gives CDR1 SGHAT, CDR2 FQNNGV. The CDR3 contains 17 residues. CDR3 in DNA: TGTGCCAGCAGCTATCGTTATGCGAGCGGGAGAGTAGATACGCAGTATTTT. It specifies CASSYRYASGRVDTQYF.

This clone was observed once. This chain joins TRBV7-9 and TRBJ1-2, with a possible D match to TRBD1 (5 bases). V shed 5 bases and J shed 7 bases, with 20 bases lying between them. This CDR3 contains 15 residues. CDR1 is SEHNR and CDR2 is FQNEAQ in the germline V gene (reference sequence). The DNA of the CDR3 is TGTGCCAGCAGCCATACAATGAGCCAGGGATTTGGCTACACCTTC. This encodes CASSHTMSQGFGYTF.

The V and J genes are TRBV7-2 and TRBJ2-7, with 8 bases matching TRBD2. V was clipped by 5 bases and J by 5 bases; unmatched bases: 14. Germline V gene sequence: CDR1 SGHTA, CDR2 FQGNSA. The CDR3 is 16 amino acids. The CDR3 coding sequence is TGTGCCAGCAGCCGAAGAACGGGGGGGCTGTACAACGAGCAGTACTTC. Its translation: CASSRRTGGLYNEQYF.

This clone appeared a few times. The CDR3 spells CASSRTSRGSNEKLFF. DNA of the CDR3: TGTGCCAGCAGCCGTACCTCTAGGGGGTCTAATGAAAAACTGTTTTTT. The chain is built from TRBV28 and TRBJ1-4; the D gene is possibly TRBD1 (6 bases). Germline-derived CDR1 and CDR2 are MDHEN and SYDVKM. The length of the CDR3 is 16 residues. The V end lost 6 bases, the J end lost 3 bases, and 17 bases lay between the germline ends.

The chain carries TRBV4-2 and TRBJ2-2, with 7 bases lining up with TRBD1. Germline CDR1 LGHNA, CDR2 YNFKEQ. CDR3 length: 16 amino acids. Trimming cost V 5 bases and J 0 bases; bases outside gene matches: 6. CDR3 amino acids: CASSKGAASNTGELFF. For the CDR3, the DNA is TGTGCCAGCAGCAAGGGGGCAGCTTCGAACACCGGGGAGCTGTTTTTT.

Only one count was recorded for this clone. The rearrangement uses TRBV6-6 and TRBJ1-2; D gene ambiguous. Trimming left V 6 bases short and J 5 bases short, with 13 bases between. The germline CDR1 and CDR2 sequences are MNHNY and SVGAGI (reference sequence). CDR3 length equals 13 residues. For the CDR3, the DNA is TGTGCCAGCAGCCCCGACACCGCGTATGGCTACACCTTC. Amino acid sequence: CASSPDTAYGYTF.

The gene calls are TRBV7-2 and TRBJ2-1; 7 bases align to TRBD1. Germline V lookup: CDR1 SGHTA, CDR2 FQGNSA. The CDR3 loop spans 15 amino acids. With V trimmed by 6 bases and J by 2 bases, 7 bases remained unmatched. In DNA form, the CDR3 reads TGTGCCAGCAGTTTAACAGGGGTTGCCTACAATGAGCAGTTCTTC. Encoded protein: CASSLTGVAYNEQFF.

The CDR3 DNA is TGCGCCAGTTCCCCGGGACAGGGGCGTGAGCAGTTCTTC. Its protein is CASSPGQGREQFF. The rearrangement joins TRBV5-1 to TRBJ2-1; 10 bases fit TRBD1. This CDR3 is built from 13 residues. J was trimmed by 9 bases and V by 8 bases; bases with no gene match: 8. The germline V gene has CDR1 SGHRS and CDR2 YFSETQ.

The genes are TRBV6-1 and TRBJ1-1; D gene ambiguous. Germline assignment: CDR1 MNHNS and CDR2 SASEGT. The V gene lost 11 bases and the J gene lost 4 bases, with 8 bases spanning the gap. The CDR3 sequence is 10 residues long. In DNA, the CDR3 is TGTGCCGTGAGAGGCACTGAAGCTTTCTTT. It codes for CAVRGTEAFF.

This rearrangement joins TRBV2 to TRBJ2-7; D is possibly TRBD2 (5 bases). V was pared by 9 bases and J by 2 bases, with 20 bases between. Per germline, CDR1 SNHLY and CDR2 FYNNEI. This CDR3 has 15 amino acids. The CDR3 region has the DNA TGTGCCAGTCCTAGGGAAGAGGGAAACCCCTACGAGCAGTACTTC. Protein: CASPREEGNPYEQYF.

The chain has TRBV4-1 and TRBJ1-6; 7 bases are shared with TRBD1. The germline V gene has CDR1 MGHRA and CDR2 YSYEKL. J was trimmed by 10 bases and V by 1 base; bases with no gene match: 16. The CDR3 runs 18 residues. The CDR3 region has the DNA TGCGCCAGCAGCCAAGCTGGAGGAGGGGGCGGGAGAGGATCACCCCTCCACTTT. Amino acid sequence: CASSQAGGGGGRGSPLHF.

This chain joins TRBV18 and TRBJ1-5; D not certain. Germline values: CDR1 KGHSH, CDR2 LQKENI. This CDR3 region has 14 residues. V dropped 6 bases and J dropped 0 bases, with 9 bases sitting between them. The CDR3 DNA reads as TGTGCCAGCTCTCCGCAGTATAGCAATCAGCCCCAGCATTTT. It is translated as CASSPQYSNQPQHF.

This chain connects TRBV7-2 to TRBJ2-5; TRBD1 aligns across 7 bases. This CDR3 has 13 residues. Trimming took 5 bases from V and 3 from J; bases not matched to a gene: 3. Germline V CDR1 and CDR2: SGHTA, FQGNSA. The CDR3 coding sequence is TGTGCCAGCAGCCGGGGACAGAAAGAGACCCAGTACTTC. It is translated as CASSRGQKETQYF.

V is TRBV5-1 and J is TRBJ1-6, with 9 nucleotides matching TRBD1. Looked up from germline, CDR1 is SGHRS and CDR2 is YFSETQ. The CDR3 is 15 amino acids. V shed 4 bases and J 6 bases; nucleotides not matched to a gene: 5. CDR3 loop: CASSPGQGSNSPLHF. CDR3 DNA: TGCGCCAGCAGCCCCGGACAGGGGAGTAATTCACCCCTCCACTTT.